This T cell receptor beta chain stems from a study of PD-1 blockade in classical Hodgkin lymphoma. General study points: Patients excluded were those beginning nivolumab under 1 year after ASCT. Reported findings placed baseline TCR diversity lower in newly diagnosed patients (compared with healthy donors). Complete responders entered with baseline diversity on par with newly diagnosed patients, the results showed. TCR diversity in CD4+, not CD8+, cells rose significantly by C4D1.

Method: immunoSEQ multiplex PCR; TCRdb's copy keeps in-frame clones and lacks some. The sample contains roughly 100,000 clones, around nine tenths of which appear only once. After autologous stem cell transplantation all patients relapsed, and prior brentuximab vedotin exposure differed between cohorts. A remark on this clone: Its target is not known.

This clonotype was obtained from a human donor with classical Hodgkin lymphoma. This specimen was peripheral blood mononuclear cells (PBMCs), taken before the second cycle of nivolumab.

CDR3 nucleotides: TGTGCCAGCAGTGAAGGGTTAAGCTCCTACGAGCAGTACTTC. It yields the protein CASSEGLSSYEQYF. V gene TRBV6-1 combines with J gene TRBJ2-7; D ambiguous. This CDR3 spans 14 amino acids. Germline-derived CDR1 and CDR2 are MNHNS and SASEGT. V was pared by 1 base and J by 0 bases, with 7 bases between.